The rows below give T cell receptor beta chains drawn from one sample of a study of regulatory T cells in long-lasting Graves disease. TCRdb processed the multiplex PCR reads anew with MiXCR; each CDR3 protein has one entry. The data contain roughly 470,000 distinct CDR3 sequences, 20% of them singletons. The sample consisted of peripheral blood mononuclear cells (PBMCs), taken when the disease was refractory, from a patient treated with antithyroid drugs. These receptors all stem from a female donor with Graves disease. The CDR3 runs from the conserved cysteine through the conserved F or W. A D gene is named only where the DNA matches it firmly. Size values are once, few and many counts, or a class for expanded clones, and some rows have none.

>15|-|TRBV10-3|-|TRBJ2-3
CAISAGAGVADTQYF
TGTGCCATCAGTGCGGGAGCGGGTGTCGCAGATACGCAGTATTTT
>15|many|TRBV10-3|-|TRBJ1-2
CAISESIVRDPSYTF
TGTGCCATCAGTGAGTCGATAGTCCGGGACCCAAGCTACACCTTC
>13|many|TRBV28|-|TRBJ1-1
CASRYIMNTEAFF
TGTGCCAGCAGATACATCATGAACACTGAAGCTTTCTTT
>14|many|TRBV12-3/TRBV12-4|TRBD1|TRBJ1-4
CASRTGTGDEKLFF
TGTGCCAGCAGGACCGGGACAGGGGACGAAAAACTGTTTTTT
>17|many|TRBV7-9|TRBD2|TRBJ2-7
CASSLAGTSGPLREQYF
TGTGCCAGCAGCTTGGCCGGGACTAGCGGACCCTTGCGGGAGCAGTACTTC
>15|many|TRBV3-1|-|TRBJ1-2
CASSQGGVQSYGYTF
TGTGCCAGCAGCCAAGGAGGGGTTCAGAGCTATGGCTACACCTTC
>15|many|TRBV7-9|-|TRBJ1-2
CASTIGWGTNYGYTF
TGTGCCAGCACGATAGGGTGGGGGACTAACTATGGCTACACCTTC
>16|-|TRBV6-5|TRBD2|TRBJ2-5
CASSYGTSGSGETQYF
TGTGCCAGCAGTTACGGGACTAGCGGGAGCGGAGAGACCCAGTACTTC
>12|-|TRBV29-1|-|TRBJ1-5
CSVGGNNQPQHF
TGCAGCGTGGGTGGTAACAATCAGCCCCAGCATTTT
>15|many|TRBV19|-|TRBJ2-7
CASRTGGYGTYEQYF
TGTGCCAGTAGGACAGGAGGGTACGGGACCTACGAGCAGTACTTC
>17|-|TRBV20-1|TRBD2|TRBJ2-5
CSASPLAGGGYQETQYF
TGCAGTGCTAGCCCCCTAGCGGGAGGGGGGTACCAAGAGACCCAGTACTTC
>17|many|TRBV20-1|TRBD2|TRBJ2-7
CSARSSGELAGAGEQYF
TGCAGTGCTAGATCGAGCGGGGAACTAGCGGGAGCGGGTGAGCAGTACTTC
>14|-|TRBV7-2|-|TRBJ1-5
CASSLDLGFQPQHF
TGTGCCAGCAGCTTAGACCTTGGGTTCCAGCCCCAGCATTTT
>18|many|TRBV2|TRBD2|TRBJ2-7
CASSAGDYPPRLAYEQYF
TGTGCCAGCAGCGCGGGGGACTACCCACCGCGACTCGCCTACGAGCAGTACTTC
>14|many|TRBV3-1|-|TRBJ1-1
CASSQGGWGTEAFF
TGTGCCAGCAGCCAAGGGGGGTGGGGCACTGAAGCTTTCTTT
>14|many|TRBV10-3|TRBD1|TRBJ1-2
CAISSGGRNYGYTF
TGTGCCATCAGCTCAGGGGGACGAAACTATGGCTACACCTTC
>16|-|TRBV5-8|-|TRBJ2-1
CASSLGASDSYNEQFF
TGTGCCAGCAGCTTGGGGGCATCGGATTCCTACAATGAGCAGTTCTTC
>13|few|TRBV20-1|-|TRBJ1-1
CSASRGGSTEAFF
TGCAGTGCTAGTCGGGGGGGTAGCACTGAAGCTTTCTTT
>16|once|TRBV7-9|TRBD1|TRBJ2-2
CASSLDREWDTGELFF
TGTGCCAGCAGCTTGGACAGGGAGTGGGACACCGGGGAGCTGTTTTTT
>15|few|TRBV27|-|TRBJ2-1
CAISKSGMVSNEQFF
TGTGCCATCAGTAAATCGGGGATGGTTAGTAATGAGCAGTTCTTC
>13|-|TRBV5-1|-|TRBJ2-1
CASYSPGRAEQFF
TGCGCCAGTTACTCTCCCGGCCGCGCTGAGCAGTTCTTC
>16|few|TRBV5-1|-|TRBJ2-7
CASSPGAGVVSYEQYF
TGCGCCAGCAGCCCGGGGGCGGGAGTGGTGTCCTACGAGCAGTACTTC
>14|many|TRBV28|-|TRBJ1-1
CASSPRWENTEAFF
TGTGCCAGCAGCCCAAGATGGGAGAACACTGAAGCTTTCTTT
>15|few|TRBV20-1|TRBD2|TRBJ2-7
CSARFPSGISYEQYF
TGCAGTGCTAGATTTCCTAGCGGGATATCCTACGAGCAGTACTTC